A selection of T cell receptor beta chains follows, all from one sample in a study of cytomegalovirus exposure and HLA in healthy donors. Only in-frame clones appear in the TCRdb table, and some are missing; sequencing was by immunoSEQ multiplex PCR. The sample comprises 55,000 to 75,000 clones, 70% to 90% of which are singletons, and roughly 1.5% rests with the top ten. The sequencing input was PBMCs. The receptor set was obtained from a man between 18 and 35 years old in good health and CMV-seronegative. Each CDR3 is given with its conserved first and last residue. D genes are given only for firm matches. The size field is filled for only some rows; it gives once, few, many or a size class.

clone_size j_call v_call d_call cdr3_aa cdr3_nt
once TRBJ2-5 TRBV7-9 . CASISGNGQETQYF TGTGCCAGCATATCGGGGAACGGCCAAGAGACCCAGTACTTC
. TRBJ1-5 TRBV27 . CASSVRYDQPQHF TGTGCCAGCAGCGTGAGGTATGATCAGCCCCAGCATTTT
few TRBJ1-1 TRBV28 TRBD1 CASSSRIRTGSNTEAFF TGTGCCAGCAGTTCCCGAATTAGGACAGGGTCGAACACTGAAGCTTTCTTT
once TRBJ2-7 TRBV10-3 . CAISESATAYEQYF TGTGCCATCAGTGAGTCGGCCACAGCCTACGAGCAGTACTTC
. TRBJ1-2 TRBV10-1 TRBD1 CASSEGTGTYGYTF TGCGCCAGCAGCGAAGGGACAGGAACTTATGGCTACACCTTC
. TRBJ2-3 TRBV19 TRBD2 CASSILAGMDTQYF TGTGCCAGTAGTATACTAGCGGGGATGGATACGCAGTATTTT
. TRBJ1-6 TRBV30 TRBD1 CAWSARDSWISSYNSPLHF TGTGCCTGGAGTGCCCGGGACAGTTGGATTAGTTCCTATAATTCACCCCTCCACTTT
. TRBJ1-2 TRBV21-1 . CASSKLPTGNYGYTF TGTGCCAGCAGCAAACTCCCGACAGGGAACTATGGCTACACCTTC
. TRBJ1-1 TRBV5-1 TRBD1 CASSQETGVTEAFF TGCGCCAGCAGCCAGGAGACAGGGGTGACTGAAGCTTTCTTT
. TRBJ2-7 TRBV7-9 TRBD1 CASSLGDRDEQYF TGTGCCAGCAGCTTAGGGGACAGGGACGAGCAGTACTTC
. TRBJ1-1 TRBV2 . CASSVESSNTEAFF TGTGCCAGCAGTGTGGAGTCCAGCAACACTGAAGCTTTCTTT
once TRBJ1-4 TRBV7-3 TRBD1 CASSLRTGQGPIGDEKLFF TGTGCCAGCAGCTTAAGAACGGGACAGGGTCCGATTGGGGATGAAAAACTGTTTTTT
. TRBJ2-2 TRBV10-3 TRBD1 CAISAQGATGELFF TGTGCCATCAGTGCGCAGGGGGCGACCGGGGAGCTGTTTTTT
. TRBJ1-4 TRBV2 . CAGKQGRANEKLFF TGTGCCGGTAAACAGGGAAGGGCTAATGAAAAACTGTTTTTT
. TRBJ2-2 TRBV7-8 . CASSLAPIQDRLAGELFF TGTGCCAGCAGCTTAGCCCCAATTCAAGACAGGCTTGCCGGGGAGCTGTTTTTT
once TRBJ2-7 TRBV29-1 . CSTSRSPGGEDEQYF TGCAGCACAAGCCGATCCCCCGGAGGGGAGGACGAGCAGTACTTC
once TRBJ1-4 TRBV6-5 . CASSSPFNEKLFF TGTGCCAGCAGTTCCCCATTCAATGAAAAACTGTTTTTT
. TRBJ2-7 TRBV6-5 . CASSYDRGNHEQYF TGTGCCAGCAGTTACGATCGAGGGAACCACGAGCAGTACTTC
. TRBJ1-2 TRBV6-6 TRBD1 CASSLTGAYGYTF TGTGCCAGCAGTCTCACAGGGGCCTATGGCTACACCTTC
. TRBJ2-1 TRBV5-8 . CASSLGGGHYNEQFF TGTGCCAGCAGCTTAGGGGGGGGTCACTACAATGAGCAGTTCTTC
. TRBJ1-6 TRBV30 TRBD1 CAWDRDRSLQNSPLHF TGTGCCTGGGACCGGGACAGGTCACTACAAAATTCACCCCTCCACTTT
. TRBJ2-3 TRBV7-3 . CASSFGYRGTDTQYF TGTGCCAGCAGCTTCGGTTACAGGGGCACAGATACGCAGTATTTT
. TRBJ1-1 TRBV7-9 . CASSLQGRNTEAFF TGTGCCAGCAGCTTACAGGGGAGGAACACTGAAGCTTTCTTT
. TRBJ1-6 TRBV2 . CASNTDITYNSPLHF TGTGCCAGCAATACAGACATCACCTATAATTCACCCCTCCACTTT
. TRBJ2-1 TRBV27 TRBD2 CASRLAGKYNEQFF TGTGCCAGTCGATTAGCGGGGAAATACAATGAGCAGTTCTTC
. TRBJ2-2 TRBV5-5 TRBD2 CASSYRLAVFGPSTGELFF TGTGCCAGCAGCTACAGACTAGCGGTCTTTGGACCGTCCACCGGGGAGCTGTTTTTT
. TRBJ1-5 TRBV7-9 TRBD1 CASSAGTGNQPQHF TGTGCCAGCAGCGCTGGGACAGGGAATCAGCCCCAGCATTTT
. TRBJ1-1 TRBV30 TRBD1 CAWRGTEHEAFF TGTGCCTGGAGGGGGACAGAGCATGAAGCTTTCTTT
. TRBJ1-4 TRBV7-9 . CASSGEGGWEKLFF TGTGCCAGCAGCGGAGAGGGGGGGTGGGAAAAACTGTTTTTT
. TRBJ1-1 TRBV27 TRBD1 CASSFGRGLTEAFF TGTGCCAGCAGTTTTGGCAGGGGGCTCACTGAAGCTTTCTTT
. TRBJ2-5 TRBV7-2 TRBD1 CASSSRDRAGETQYF TGTGCCAGCAGCTCCCGGGACAGGGCGGGGGAGACCCAGTACTTC
. TRBJ1-6 TRBV11-1 TRBD1 CASSSSSTGVEDSPLHF TGTGCCAGCAGCTCTTCCTCGACAGGGGTAGAGGATTCACCCCTCCACTTT
. TRBJ2-3 TRBV30 TRBD2 CAWGLGFHTDTQYF TGTGCCTGGGGACTAGGGTTTCACACAGATACGCAGTATTTT
. TRBJ2-7 TRBV21-1 . CASSKLQGRKGEQYF TGTGCCAGCAGCAAACTACAGGGACGTAAGGGGGAGCAGTACTTC
. TRBJ1-2 TRBV4-1 . CASSLTPAGDYGYTF TGCGCCAGCAGCCTAACCCCAGCAGGGGACTATGGCTACACCTTC
. TRBJ1-5 TRBV29-1 TRBD1 CSALGDSNSNQPQHF TGCAGCGCCCTCGGGGACAGCAATAGCAATCAGCCCCAGCATTTT
few TRBJ1-2 TRBV13 . CASSLGAASLYTF TGTGCCAGCAGCTTAGGGGCAGCGTCCCTCTACACCTTC
. TRBJ1-2 TRBV6-1 . CASSLQGDGYTF TGTGCCAGCAGTTTACAGGGAGACGGCTACACCTTC
. TRBJ1-1 TRBV5-1 . CASSFDGGTEAFF TGCGCCAGCAGCTTTGACGGAGGGACTGAAGCTTTCTTT
. TRBJ2-7 TRBV12-5 . CASGPGKSYEQYF TGTGCTAGTGGTCCGGGGAAAAGTTACGAGCAGTACTTC
. TRBJ1-1 TRBV11-2 . CASSSTRRAEAFF TGTGCCAGCAGCTCCACCCGGAGGGCTGAAGCTTTCTTT
. TRBJ2-2 TRBV14 . CASSRGSLRGTGELFF TGTGCCAGCAGCCGAGGATCCCTAAGGGGCACCGGGGAGCTGTTTTTT
once TRBJ2-2 TRBV5-1 . CASSFWRGTNTGELFF TGCGCCAGCAGCTTCTGGAGGGGAACTAACACCGGGGAGCTGTTTTTT
. TRBJ2-5 TRBV2 TRBD1 CASSEGGLGDRGETQYF TGTGCCAGCAGTGAAGGGGGGCTTGGGGACAGGGGTGAGACCCAGTACTTC
. TRBJ1-2 TRBV29-1 . CSVEVQPTDYYGYTF TGCAGCGTTGAAGTCCAACCGACTGACTACTATGGCTACACCTTC
. TRBJ2-3 TRBV28 . CASSTGDTQYF TGTGCCAGCAGTACAGGAGATACGCAGTATTTT